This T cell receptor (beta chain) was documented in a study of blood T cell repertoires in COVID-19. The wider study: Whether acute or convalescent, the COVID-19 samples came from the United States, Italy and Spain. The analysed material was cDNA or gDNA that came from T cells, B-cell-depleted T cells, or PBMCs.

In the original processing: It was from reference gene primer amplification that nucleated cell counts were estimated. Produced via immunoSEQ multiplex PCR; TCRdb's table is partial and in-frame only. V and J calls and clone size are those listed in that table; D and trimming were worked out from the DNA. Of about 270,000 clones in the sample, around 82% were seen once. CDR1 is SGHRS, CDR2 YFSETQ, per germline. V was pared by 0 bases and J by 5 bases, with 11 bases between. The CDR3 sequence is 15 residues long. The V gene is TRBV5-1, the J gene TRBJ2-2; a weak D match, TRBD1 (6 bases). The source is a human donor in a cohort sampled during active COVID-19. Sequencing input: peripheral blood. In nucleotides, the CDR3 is TGCGCCAGCAGCTTGGTCTCAGGGGAAACCGGGGAGCTGTTTTTT. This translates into CASSLVSGETGELFF. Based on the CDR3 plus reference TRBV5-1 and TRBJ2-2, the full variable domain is KAGVTQTPRYLIKTRGQQVTLSCSPISGHRSVSWYQQTPGQGLQFLFEYFSETQRNKGNFPGRFSGRQFSNSRSEMNVSTLELGDSALYLCASSLVSGETGELFFGEGSRLTVL.